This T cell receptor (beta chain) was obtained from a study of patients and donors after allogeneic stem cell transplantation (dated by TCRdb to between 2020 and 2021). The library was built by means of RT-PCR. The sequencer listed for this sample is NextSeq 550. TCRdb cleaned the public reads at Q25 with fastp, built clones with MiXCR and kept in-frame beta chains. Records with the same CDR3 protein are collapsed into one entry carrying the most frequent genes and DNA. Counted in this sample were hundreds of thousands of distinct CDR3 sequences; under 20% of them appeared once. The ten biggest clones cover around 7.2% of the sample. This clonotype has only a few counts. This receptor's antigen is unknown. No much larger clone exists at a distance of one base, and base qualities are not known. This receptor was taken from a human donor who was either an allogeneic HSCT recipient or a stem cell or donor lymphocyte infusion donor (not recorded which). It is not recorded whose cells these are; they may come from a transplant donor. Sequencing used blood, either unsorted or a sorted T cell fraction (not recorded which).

The DNA reads as follows: TGTGCCAGCACCCCCGTGAACCCCTTTCGGACAGCTAACTATGGCTACACCTTC. Translation gives CASTPVNPFRTANYGYTF. The chain is made from TRBV6-2 or TRBV6-3 and TRBJ1-2; a tentative D match to TRBD1 spans 6 bases. Including the terminal cysteine and phenylalanine, the CDR3 comprises 18 residues. Here the CDR3 DNA is all that survives: 54 bases in frame from base 1. A distance of 24 bases separates the germline ends of V and J, which lose 7 bases and 0 bases respectively. CDR1 and CDR2 are drawn from the germline V gene: MNHEY, SVGEGT.